This is a list of T cell receptor beta chains from one sample in a study of blood T cells in healthy people across ages. TCRdb re-called the 5' RACE reads through MiXCR, storing one row per CDR3 protein. The sample yields more than 900,000 distinct CDR3 sequences, under 30% seen once. These data are also associated with another study on T cells of mothers and their children.

The sequenced material came from blood. The receptor set was obtained from a girl aged 2 to 9 in good health. The CDR3 runs from the conserved cysteine through the conserved F or W. Each record gives: CDR3 DNA, CDR3 protein, J gene, D gene, clone size, V gene. A D gene is named only where the DNA matches it firmly. Some rows mark clone size as missing; the rest say once, few, many or name a class of expanded clone.

DNA: TGTGCCACCAGCGTGCCCCCATACGAGCAGTACTTC; CDR3: CATSVPPYEQYF; J: TRBJ2-7; D: .; size: .; V: TRBV15
DNA: TGTGCCAGCAGTCCATCAGGGGCCGGCTCCTACAATGGGCAGTTCTTC; CDR3: CASSPSGAGSYNGQFF; J: TRBJ2-1; D: .; size: few; V: TRBV27
DNA: TGTGCCAGCAGCTTCGGACTAGGGACTGAAGCTTTCTTT; CDR3: CASSFGLGTEAFF; J: TRBJ1-1; D: .; size: .; V: TRBV13
DNA: TGTGCCAGCAGCCTCCGGACAGGGCTTTATTCAGATACGCAGTATTTT; CDR3: CASSLRTGLYSDTQYF; J: TRBJ2-3; D: TRBD1; size: .; V: TRBV9
DNA: TGTGCCAGCAGTAGCTTGACAGGGGGTTACACTGAAGCTTTCTTT; CDR3: CASSSLTGGYTEAFF; J: TRBJ1-1; D: TRBD1; size: .; V: TRBV4-2
DNA: TGCGCCAGCAGCTTAAAACGCACAGATACGCAGTATTTT; CDR3: CASSLKRTDTQYF; J: TRBJ2-3; D: .; size: few; V: TRBV5-1
DNA: TGTGCTAGTGGTCCCCCGGGACTAGCGGTAGAAGGGCAGTTCTTC; CDR3: CASGPPGLAVEGQFF; J: TRBJ2-1; D: TRBD2; size: .; V: TRBV12-5
DNA: TGCGCCAGCAGCTTGGGGGGAGGTTTACACACTGAAGCTTTCTTT; CDR3: CASSLGGGLHTEAFF; J: TRBJ1-1; D: .; size: once; V: TRBV5-1
DNA: TGTGCCAGCAGTGTCCAATCTTGGGGCAATCAGCCCCAGCATTTT; CDR3: CASSVQSWGNQPQHF; J: TRBJ1-5; D: .; size: .; V: TRBV6-1
DNA: TGCGCCAGCAGCCAAGCCCTATCCGAGCAGTATGGCTACACCTTC; CDR3: CASSQALSEQYGYTF; J: TRBJ1-2; D: .; size: few; V: TRBV4-1
DNA: TGTGCCAGCAGCCAAGGCGTTGGGACAGGGGAATTTCGGGACTATGGCTACACCTTC; CDR3: CASSQGVGTGEFRDYGYTF; J: TRBJ1-2; D: TRBD1; size: .; V: TRBV14
DNA: TGTGCCAGCAGCCTCCTCGGGACGCCGGAGACCCAGTACTTC; CDR3: CASSLLGTPETQYF; J: TRBJ2-5; D: .; size: .; V: TRBV14
DNA: TGTGCCAGTAGTATGGTCCCAGAGACCCAGTACTTC; CDR3: CASSMVPETQYF; J: TRBJ2-5; D: .; size: .; V: TRBV19
DNA: TGCAGCGTTCTCGACCGGACCTACGAGCAGTACTTC; CDR3: CSVLDRTYEQYF; J: TRBJ2-7; D: .; size: few; V: TRBV29-1
DNA: TGCAGCGTGGGGAGACAGGACTCTGGGGCCAACGTCCTGACTTTC; CDR3: CSVGRQDSGANVLTF; J: TRBJ2-6; D: .; size: .; V: TRBV29-1
DNA: TGTGCCAGCAGTTTAGGGGGACAGGGTACTGAAGCTTTCTTT; CDR3: CASSLGGQGTEAFF; J: TRBJ1-1; D: TRBD1; size: few; V: TRBV6-6
DNA: TGTGCCAGCAGTCGAACCCTAGCGGGAGGGGGAGATACGCAGTATTTT; CDR3: CASSRTLAGGGDTQYF; J: TRBJ2-3; D: TRBD2; size: few; V: TRBV7-2
DNA: TGCAGTTCAACCGCCGGGACTTCACCCTACGAGCAGTACTTC; CDR3: CSSTAGTSPYEQYF; J: TRBJ2-7; D: .; size: .; V: TRBV20-1
DNA: TGTGCCAGCAGCTTAGGACAGCTGTATAGCTCCTACAATGAGCAGTTCTTC; CDR3: CASSLGQLYSSYNEQFF; J: TRBJ2-1; D: .; size: few; V: TRBV7-3
DNA: TGTGCCAGCAGCCAAGGGGACTACGGGGAGCTGTTTTTT; CDR3: CASSQGDYGELFF; J: TRBJ2-2; D: TRBD2; size: few; V: TRBV3-1
DNA: TGCGCCAGCAGCTTGCCCGGGACAGGAAGATATGGCTACACCTTC; CDR3: CASSLPGTGRYGYTF; J: TRBJ1-2; D: TRBD1; size: few; V: TRBV5-1
DNA: TGTGCCAGCAGCTTATCCAGTCAAGAGACCCAGTACTTC; CDR3: CASSLSSQETQYF; J: TRBJ2-5; D: .; size: many; V: TRBV12-3/TRBV12-4
DNA: TGCAGTGCTATTGCGGGGACAGTAAGCTCCTACGAGCAGTACTTC; CDR3: CSAIAGTVSSYEQYF; J: TRBJ2-7; D: .; size: .; V: TRBV20-1
DNA: TGTGCCAGCAGCCGCGACAGGGACACCGGGGAGCTGTTTTTT; CDR3: CASSRDRDTGELFF; J: TRBJ2-2; D: TRBD1; size: many; V: TRBV7-6
DNA: TGCGCCAGCAGCCAAGTCGGGCAGAGACTCTCTGGGGCCAACGTCCTGACTTTC; CDR3: CASSQVGQRLSGANVLTF; J: TRBJ2-6; D: .; size: .; V: TRBV4-1
DNA: TGCGCCAGCAGCTCGGGACAGGGGGGCTCGAATGGCTACACCTTC; CDR3: CASSSGQGGSNGYTF; J: TRBJ1-2; D: TRBD1; size: .; V: TRBV5-1
DNA: TGTGCCAGCAGTACTCGGGACAGCACAAACAATGAGCAGTTCTTC; CDR3: CASSTRDSTNNEQFF; J: TRBJ2-1; D: TRBD1; size: .; V: TRBV27
DNA: TGCAGCGTTGACACTTACTACGAGCAGTACTTC; CDR3: CSVDTYYEQYF; J: TRBJ2-7; D: .; size: few; V: TRBV29-1
DNA: TGCAGCGTTGAAAGGCAAGGCGTCACAGATACGCAGTATTTT; CDR3: CSVERQGVTDTQYF; J: TRBJ2-3; D: .; size: few; V: TRBV29-1
DNA: TGTGCCAGCAGCTTAGCAGGCGCTAGCGGGACCACAGATACGCAGTATTTT; CDR3: CASSLAGASGTTDTQYF; J: TRBJ2-3; D: TRBD2; size: .; V: TRBV7-8
DNA: TGTGCCAGCAGTATTAATCGGGGGGGCCAGTATGAGCAGTTCTTC; CDR3: CASSINRGGQYEQFF; J: TRBJ2-1; D: TRBD2; size: .; V: TRBV2
DNA: TGTGCCGCGAAAGGGGAGGGAAGCACCGGGGAGCTGTTTTTT; CDR3: CAAKGEGSTGELFF; J: TRBJ2-2; D: TRBD2; size: .; V: TRBV19
DNA: TGTGCCAGCAGTTTTTCAAATAGCCGTGTGGATACGCAGTATTTT; CDR3: CASSFSNSRVDTQYF; J: TRBJ2-3; D: .; size: .; V: TRBV28
DNA: TGTGCCAGCAGCCCACGGGACAGCCTGACCTACGAGCAGTACTTC; CDR3: CASSPRDSLTYEQYF; J: TRBJ2-7; D: TRBD1; size: .; V: TRBV7-9
DNA: TGTGCCAGCAGTGAAAGCCCGGTACTCCACTTT; CDR3: CASSESPVLHF; J: TRBJ1-6; D: .; size: few; V: TRBV2
DNA: TGTGCCTGGAGTCCGGTAGACACGAGGATCCGGGAAGAGACCCAGTACTTC; CDR3: CAWSPVDTRIREETQYF; J: TRBJ2-5; D: .; size: .; V: TRBV30
DNA: TGCAGTGCTAGGGTCTCGGGGGCTTACAATGAGCAGTTCTTC; CDR3: CSARVSGAYNEQFF; J: TRBJ2-1; D: .; size: few; V: TRBV20-1
DNA: TGTGCCAGCAGCCCTGGACTAGCGGGAGATACGCAGTATTTT; CDR3: CASSPGLAGDTQYF; J: TRBJ2-3; D: TRBD2; size: many; V: TRBV7-3
DNA: TGCGCCAGCAGCCAAGACAGGACGGACGGGGAGCTGTTTTTT; CDR3: CASSQDRTDGELFF; J: TRBJ2-2; D: .; size: few; V: TRBV4-3
DNA: TGCGCCAGCAGCCAAGATTATGACACTAACGGGCCAGATACGCAGTATTTT; CDR3: CASSQDYDTNGPDTQYF; J: TRBJ2-3; D: .; size: .; V: TRBV4-3
DNA: TGTGCCAGCAGCCCGGGACTAGTAGACGAGCAGTACTTC; CDR3: CASSPGLVDEQYF; J: TRBJ2-7; D: TRBD2; size: few; V: TRBV5-4
DNA: TGTGCCAGCATTTTACCCAACAATGAGCAGTTCTTC; CDR3: CASILPNNEQFF; J: TRBJ2-1; D: .; size: few; V: TRBV7-6
DNA: TGCAGTGCTCAAATGGGAGTGGTTGAGCAGTACTTC; CDR3: CSAQMGVVEQYF; J: TRBJ2-7; D: .; size: .; V: TRBV20-1
DNA: TGTGCCAGCGAAGTGGCCTACGAGCAGTACTTC; CDR3: CASEVAYEQYF; J: TRBJ2-7; D: .; size: few; V: TRBV6-1
DNA: TGTGCCACCAGCAGAGATCGACTCTTGAACACTGAAGCTTTCTTT; CDR3: CATSRDRLLNTEAFF; J: TRBJ1-1; D: .; size: few; V: TRBV15
DNA: TGTGCCAGCAGTCAAGGTCAGGGGTTTGGGGTCAATGAGCAGTTCTTC; CDR3: CASSQGQGFGVNEQFF; J: TRBJ2-1; D: .; size: .; V: TRBV3-1
DNA: TGTGCAGGGGCCTGGGGCTACCAAGAGACCCAGTACTTC; CDR3: CAGAWGYQETQYF; J: TRBJ2-5; D: .; size: .; V: TRBV6-6
DNA: TGTGCCAGCAGTTTAGGACTAGCGGGGGCCTCGGAGCAGTTCTTC; CDR3: CASSLGLAGASEQFF; J: TRBJ2-1; D: TRBD2; size: few; V: TRBV28
DNA: TGTGCCAGCAGCCAAGGGGGGGCAATCGCCGGGGAGCTGTTTTTT; CDR3: CASSQGGAIAGELFF; J: TRBJ2-2; D: .; size: few; V: TRBV14
DNA: TGTGCCAGCAGCCCCGGGACTAGTTCCAGAGATACGCAGTATTTT; CDR3: CASSPGTSSRDTQYF; J: TRBJ2-3; D: TRBD2; size: .; V: TRBV7-6